What follows are 31 T cell receptor beta chains derived from one specimen sequenced in a study of T cell responses to AZD1222 COVID-19 vaccine. TCRdb's copy holds only in-frame clones and misses some; the assay was immunoSEQ multiplex PCR. The table lists about 92,000 clones, around 90% of them singletons. Sequencing used peripheral blood, obtained on day 0 of MenACWY control vaccination. These receptors all come from an adult in good health.

The rearrangement links TRBV25-1 to TRBJ1-6; D not certain. This CDR3 contains 17 residues. Germline CDR1 is MGHDK and CDR2 is SYGVNS. The V end lost 1 base, the J end lost 0 bases, and 10 bases lay between the germline ends. For the CDR3, the DNA is TGTGCCAGCAGTGAATTCGGAGCCAGCTCCTATAATTCACCCCTCCACTTT. Amino acid sequence: CASSEFGASSYNSPLHF.

This clone turned up a few times. V and J are TRBV28 and TRBJ2-5, with 8 bases identical to TRBD1. With V trimmed by 5 bases and J by 0 bases, 5 bases remained unmatched. The V gene's germline CDR1 is MDHEN and CDR2 SYDVKM. CDR3 length: 15 residues. The DNA of the CDR3 is TGTGCCAGCAGTCAAATGGGACAGGACCAAGAGACCCAGTACTTC. This translates into CASSQMGQDQETQYF.

Worth noting for this clone: The junction and the germline gene differ at one end; a read error may be behind it. V gene TRBV7-9 combines with J gene TRBJ1-1; TRBD1 matches 8 bases. Germline lookup yields CDR1 SEHNR and CDR2 FQNEAQ (reference sequence). This CDR3 is 15 amino acids long. The CDR3 DNA sequence: TGTGCCAGCAGCCTAGCAGGGGGCCGACCATCGGAAGCTTTCTTT. As protein: CASSLAGGRPSEAFF.

V usage is TRBV19 and J usage is TRBJ2-7; TRBD1 might be the D (6 bases). The CDR3 extends over 14 amino acids. Deletions cut 3 bases from V and 7 bases from J, with 16 bases between. Germline values: CDR1 LNHDA, CDR2 SQIVND (reference sequence). In nucleotides, the CDR3 is TGTGCCAGTAGTATTACCGGGACACCCCTAGAGCAGTACTTC. Protein: CASSITGTPLEQYF.

The chain couples TRBV10-2 to TRBJ1-3, with a tentative D call TRBD1 (5 bases). Per the germline V gene, CDR1 is WSHSY and CDR2 is SAAADI. Trimming pared 0 bases from V and 0 bases from J, leaving 9 bases between. This CDR3 contains 16 residues. CDR3 in DNA: TGCGCCAGCAGTGAGTCCGGGGGAAGCTCTGGAAACACCATATATTTT. This encodes CASSESGGSSGNTIYF.

V gene TRBV3-1 (or the pseudogene TRBV3-2) combines with J gene TRBJ1-1; no reliable D call. In germline, CDR1 is LGHDT, CDR2 YNNKEL (reference sequence). The CDR3 extends over 13 amino acids. Trimming shortened V by 3 bases and J by 0 bases, and 5 bases separated the two germline ends. CDR3 coding DNA: TGTGCCAGCAGCCAGTTCATGAACACTGAAGCTTTCTTT. Translation gives CASSQFMNTEAFF.

V is TRBV19 and J is TRBJ2-1; 12 nucleotides line up with TRBD2. The CDR3 totals 17 residues. Germline CDR1 and CDR2: LNHDA and SQIVND (reference sequence). Trimming removed 9 bases from V and 0 bases from J; junction bases left unmatched: 9. Here the CDR3 reads CASHGTSGPSSYNEQFF. The CDR3 coding sequence is TGTGCCAGCCACGGGACTAGCGGGCCCAGCTCCTACAATGAGCAGTTCTTC.

In its sample, this clone was seen a few times. The rearrangement links TRBV19 to TRBJ1-1; D gene ambiguous. The CDR3 spans 12 residues. Germline CDR1 LNHDA, CDR2 SQIVND (reference sequence). Trimming removed 7 bases at V and 1 base at J, with 7 bases between. CDR3 sequence reads: CASINQNTEAFF. The DNA for the CDR3 is TGTGCCAGTATAAACCAGAACACTGAAGCTTTCTTT. Together with reference TRBV19 and TRBJ1-1, the CDR3 gives the full variable domain: DGGITQSPKYLFRKEGQNVTLSCEQNLNHDAMYWYRQDPGQGLRLIYYSQIVNDFQKGDIAEGYSVSREKKESFPLTVTSAQKNPTAFYLCASINQNTEAFFGQGTRLTVV.

The chain combines TRBV10-1 with TRBJ2-3; 10 bases match TRBD1. J was trimmed by 6 bases and V by 8 bases; bases with no gene match: 8. Germline V gene data show CDR1 as WNHNN and CDR2 as SYGVQD (reference sequence). There are 14 residues in the CDR3. The CDR3 DNA reads TGCGCCAGCTCCTCCGGGACAGGGGTTGATACGCAGTATTTT. This codes for CASSSGTGVDTQYF.

CDR3 residues: CASSPMGWHGYTF. The CDR3, as DNA: TGTGCCAGCAGCCCCATGGGGTGGCATGGCTACACCTTC. The chain recombines TRBV9 with TRBJ1-2; D gene uncertain. The CDR3 loop spans 13 amino acids. Germline V CDR1 and CDR2: SGDLS, YYNGEE. Deletions cut 4 bases from V and 6 bases from J, with 13 bases between.

The count of this clone is one. Other DNA sequences from this sample encode an identical CDR3 as well. The chain employs TRBV6-5 and TRBJ2-1; D might be TRBD2 (5 bases). The CDR3 is 14 residues long. Germline-derived CDR1 and CDR2 are MNHEY and SVGAGI. The V end was cut by 0 bases, the J end by 7 bases, with 10 bases between. CDR3 bases: TGTGCCAGCAGTTACTCTCCGGGGAGTAATGAGCAGTTCTTC. It yields the protein CASSYSPGSNEQFF.

This chain links TRBV5-1 with TRBJ2-5; no clear D. The V end lost 3 bases, the J end lost 2 bases, and 14 bases lay between the germline ends. CDR3 length equals 15 residues. Germline V CDR1 and CDR2: SGHRS, YFSETQ. Here the CDR3 reads CASSSNPTVQETQYF. In DNA form, the CDR3 reads TGCGCCAGCAGCTCAAACCCGACTGTACAAGAGACCCAGTACTTC.

This chain links TRBV6-1 with TRBJ2-5; D is ambiguous. Trimming stripped 1 base from V and 9 bases from J, with 18 bases between. The CDR3 extends over 15 amino acids. Germline V CDR1 and CDR2: MNHNS, SASEGT. The CDR3 loop reads CASSEEVFLVAAQYF. The CDR3 DNA follows: TGTGCCAGCAGTGAAGAGGTCTTTCTGGTGGCTGCCCAGTACTTC.

This clone was recorded a few times. The chain uses TRBV19 and TRBJ1-5; the D gene is possibly TRBD1 (5 bases). CDR3 length: 16 amino acids. V was trimmed by 3 bases and J by 2 bases, leaving 14 bases between them. CDR1 and CDR2 from the germline V gene are LNHDA and SQIVND (reference sequence). In DNA form, the CDR3 reads TGTGCCAGTAGTATGTCATGGGGACTTGGCAATCAGCCCCAGCATTTT. Amino acids: CASSMSWGLGNQPQHF.

This chain joins TRBV6-5 and TRBJ1-4; D is undetermined. From germline, CDR1 is MNHEY and CDR2 SVGAGI. V was shortened by 2 bases and J by 8 bases, with 3 bases between the two germline ends. The CDR3 is made up of 11 amino acids. The CDR3 loop reads CASSYDEKLFF. DNA for the CDR3: TGTGCCAGCAGTTACGACGAAAAACTGTTTTTT.

The V gene is TRBV2, the J gene TRBJ2-3; tentative D call: TRBD1 (5 bases). Germline V lookup: CDR1 SNHLY, CDR2 FYNNEI. The ends were cut back, 6 bases at V and 4 bases at J, with 20 bases in the middle. This CDR3 has 16 amino acids. The DNA of the CDR3 is TGTGCCAGCAGGGTCCGACAGACCCAACCCCCAGATACGCAGTATTTT. Its translation is CASRVRQTQPPDTQYF.

The chain combines TRBV6-1 with TRBJ2-1; 7 bases agree with TRBD2. The CDR3 totals 15 residues. The germline V gene has CDR1 MNHNS and CDR2 SASEGT. Unmatched junction bases numbered 7, after V lost 1 base and J lost 7 bases. DNA for the CDR3: TGTGCCAGCAGTGAAGGTGGGAGGGGTTGGAATGAGCAGTTCTTC. Translation: CASSEGGRGWNEQFF.

The CDR3 here is CAITDGLNEKLFF. In nucleotides, the CDR3 is TGTGCCATCACGGACGGACTCAATGAAAAACTGTTTTTT. The chain couples TRBV10-3 to TRBJ1-4; D gene unclear. This CDR3 has 13 residues. Trimming removed 7 bases at V and 5 bases at J, with 11 bases between. Germline lookup yields CDR1 ENHRY and CDR2 SYGVKD.

The J gene is TRBJ1-5, the V gene TRBV28; D gene ambiguous. Deletions cut 4 bases from V and 6 bases from J, with 10 bases between. This CDR3 contains 13 residues. Germline CDR1 and CDR2: MDHEN and SYDVKM. Written as DNA, the CDR3 is TGTGCCAGCAGTTCCTTCGGGGTTCAGCCCCAGCATTTT. It is translated as CASSSFGVQPQHF.

The chain uses TRBV7-9 and TRBJ2-3; 8 bases line up with TRBD1. The CDR3 length is 16 residues. V dropped 0 bases and J dropped 4; count of bases not matched to a gene: 6. Germline V CDR1 and CDR2: SEHNR, FQNEAQ (reference sequence). The CDR3 DNA reads as TGTGCCAGCAGCTTAGCCAGGGGGCGCTTGGCAGATACGCAGTATTTT. It translates to CASSLARGRLADTQYF.

The CDR3 DNA is TGTGCCAGCAGCTTTGGGAACACTGAAGCTTTCTTT. This codes for CASSFGNTEAFF. The chain carries TRBV7-2 and TRBJ1-1; no clear D gene. Germline CDR1 reads SGHTA; CDR2 reads FQGNSA. The CDR3 totals 12 residues. V shed 3 bases and J shed 1 base, with 3 bases lying between them.

The gene calls are TRBV2 and TRBJ2-5; D is uncertain. The V gene's germline CDR1 is SNHLY and CDR2 FYNNEI. The CDR3 covers 11 residues. Trimming stripped 6 bases from V and 5 bases from J, with 7 bases between. DNA for the CDR3: TGTGCCAGCAGCTTGAGGGAGACCCAGTACTTC. This encodes CASSLRETQYF.

The gene calls are TRBV6-2 or TRBV6-3 and TRBJ2-3, with TRBD2 matching 14 bases. V dropped 6 bases and J dropped 5; count of bases not matched to a gene: 4. The CDR3 consists of 15 residues. The germline CDR1 and CDR2 sequences are MNHEY and SVGEGT. The DNA for the CDR3 is TGTGCCAGCAGCTCCGGGACTAGCGGGGGAGATACGCAGTATTTT. Protein product: CASSSGTSGGDTQYF.

This chain joins TRBV30 and TRBJ1-2; TRBD1 is a possible D gene (5 bases). This CDR3 comprises 12 residues. V was clipped by 8 bases and J by 1 base, with 11 bases between them. Germline V lookup: CDR1 GTSNPN, CDR2 SVGIG (reference sequence). This CDR3 reads CASLQGNYGYTF. The CDR3 DNA follows: TGTGCCAGCCTCCAGGGTAACTATGGCTACACCTTC.

The chain carries TRBV5-4 and TRBJ1-6, with D perhaps TRBD1 (5 bases). The CDR3 length is 15 residues. V was clipped by 4 bases and J by 5 bases, with 13 bases between them. Looked up from germline, CDR1 is SGHNT and CDR2 is YYREEE (reference sequence). CDR3: CASSGGTANNSPLHF. In nucleotides, the CDR3 is TGTGCCAGCAGCGGGGGGACGGCCAATAATTCACCCCTCCACTTT.

The CDR3 coding sequence is TGTGCCGGGCGCAGGGAGGGCTCTTGGGACTACGAGCAGTACTTC. This gives the protein CAGRREGSWDYEQYF. The chain joins TRBV6-5 to TRBJ2-7; 7 nucleotides align to TRBD2. V was pared by 11 bases and J by 3 bases, with 16 bases of the junction left unmatched. Germline V gives CDR1 MNHEY, CDR2 SVGAGI. CDR3 length equals 15 residues.

The rearrangement joins TRBV11-2 to TRBJ1-2; 9 bases line up with TRBD1. The junction had 13 bases not matched to a gene; V was cut back by 5 bases and J by 6 bases. This CDR3 is built from 16 residues. Looked up from germline, CDR1 is SGHAT and CDR2 is FQNNGV. The CDR3 reads CASSTGQGSIFHGYTF. As DNA, the CDR3 is TGTGCCAGCAGCACCGGACAGGGGTCGATTTTTCATGGCTACACCTTC.

The genes are TRBV14 and TRBJ1-1, with D maybe TRBD1 (6 bases). The CDR3 covers 13 residues. Germline CDR1 and CDR2: SGHDN and FVKESK. The V end lost 0 bases, the J end lost 9 bases, and 11 bases lay between the germline ends. CDR3 bases: TGTGCCAGCAGCCAAGACGCGGACAGCAAAGCTTTCTTT. It encodes CASSQDADSKAFF.

This clone was observed once. The genes are TRBV2 and TRBJ1-5; TRBD1 agrees at 9 bases. The CDR3 covers 15 residues. In germline, CDR1 is SNHLY, CDR2 FYNNEI. Losses at the gene ends were 6 bases for V and 2 bases for J; bases not matched to a gene: 5. Written as DNA, the CDR3 is TGTGCCAGCAGCTCAAGGACAGGGGGCAATCAGCCCCAGCATTTT. This encodes CASSSRTGGNQPQHF.

This clone came up a few times. This chain links TRBV7-2 with TRBJ1-6; no clear D. CDR1 SGHTA and CDR2 FQGNSA come from the germline V gene. The length of the CDR3 is 14 residues. The V and J ends lost 5 bases and 7 bases respectively, with 12 bases between them. The CDR3 nucleotides read TGTGCCAGCAGCCCCTACGGGTCCAATTCACCCCTCCACTTT. It yields the protein CASSPYGSNSPLHF.

The chain joins TRBV30 to TRBJ1-6, with D possibly TRBD1 on 5 matching bases. The ends were cut back, 4 bases at V and 4 bases at J, with 8 bases in the middle. This CDR3 contains 13 residues. Germline CDR1 and CDR2: GTSNPN and SVGIG (reference sequence). The CDR3 sequence: CAWNEGYNSPLHF. The DNA for the CDR3 is TGTGCCTGGAACGAGGGGTATAATTCACCCCTCCACTTT. The full variable domain, its missing parts supplied by reference TRBV30 and TRBJ1-6, is SQTIHQWPATLVQPVGSPLSLECTVEGTSNPNLYWYRQAAGRGLQLLFYSVGIGQISSEVPQNLSASRPQDRQFILSSKKLLLSDSGFYLCAWNEGYNSPLHFGNGTRLTVT.